This TCR beta chain was identified in a study of OX40 agonist ivuxolimab in advanced cancers. Study details: Participants averaged 60 years of age (range roughly 23 to 90) and were roughly 80% male. Eligibility admitted prior anti-PD-1, anti-PD-L1 or anti-CTLA-4 therapy; roughly 39% had some. General observations from the study: Some of the nonresponding patients also showed low levels of normalized T-cell clonal expansion.

On this clone itself: Antigen specificity is unknown.

Some clones are missing from TCRdb's copy, which holds only in-frame ones; the method was immunoSEQ multiplex PCR. The sample contains some 75,000 clones, approximately 84% of which appear only once. This receptor was identified in an adult with an advanced solid tumor such as melanoma, head and neck, liver or kidney cancer. The material sequenced was CD4+ or CD8+ T cells sorted from blood, taken in a trial of the OX40 agonist ivuxolimab.

The DNA of the CDR3 is TGTGCCAGCACCCTTGGGCCGGCTGGAAACACCATATATTTT. Its protein product is CASTLGPAGNTIYF. The gene calls are TRBV7-2 and TRBJ1-3; D is unresolved. Germline CDR1 reads SGHTA; CDR2 reads FQGNSA. The germline V and J ends were trimmed by 7 bases and 2 bases, with 12 bases remaining between them. The CDR3 runs to 14 residues. Supplemented by reference TRBV7-2 and TRBJ1-3, the full variable domain reads GAGVSQSPSNKVTEKGKDVELRCDPISGHTALYWYRQSLGQGLEFLIYFQGNSAPDKSGLPSDRFSAERTGGSVSTLTIQRTQQEDSAVYLCASTLGPAGNTIYFGEGSWLTVV.